Listed here are 23 T cell receptor beta chains from one sample, sequenced in a study of blood T cells in healthy people across ages. Together with a sample-barcoded 5' primer, a J-beta primer mix was included in a second PCR lasting about 7 to 11 cycles. In TCRdb, the 5' RACE reads were re-called with MiXCR into one record per CDR3 protein. The sample carries about 640,000 distinct CDR3 sequences, approximately 59% recorded once. The source material was blood. The receptors here all came from a man aged 60 to 69 in good health.

The genes are TRBV29-1 and TRBJ2-7, with D perhaps matching TRBD1 (6 bases). Trimming cost V 6 bases and J 1 base, with 19 bases left between them. This CDR3 region has 15 residues. Germline CDR1 reads SQVTM; CDR2 reads ANQGSEA. The CDR3 DNA follows: TGCAGCGTCGCTCACAGGGAAGGCCCTTCCTACGAGCAGTACTTC. Translating gives CSVAHREGPSYEQYF.

The CDR3 DNA reads TGTGCCATCACTTCACTAGCGGGGGGCAACCCCAGCACAGATACGCAGTATTTT. Encoded protein: CAITSLAGGNPSTDTQYF. J is TRBJ2-3 and V is TRBV10-3; 12 positions agree with TRBD2. Germline lookup yields CDR1 ENHRY and CDR2 SYGVKD. V lost 7 bases, J lost 0 bases, and 11 bases stayed unmatched. The CDR3 sequence is 18 residues long.

This clonotype was counted a few times. This rearrangement joins TRBV27 to TRBJ2-7, with a weak D call TRBD1 (7 bases). V gave up 5 bases and J gave up 5 bases, with 28 bases separating them. CDR3 size: 18 residues. Germline-derived CDR1 and CDR2 are MNHEY and SMNVEV (reference sequence). The chain's CDR3 is CASSIAGTAGRGGNEQYF. CDR3 bases: TGTGCCAGCAGTATCGCCGGGACAGCGGGCAGGGGAGGAAACGAGCAGTACTTC.

The rearrangement uses TRBV29-1 and TRBJ1-2; no reliable D call. This CDR3 region has 12 residues. Looked up from germline, CDR1 is SQVTM and CDR2 is ANQGSEA. The V gene lost 4 bases and the J gene lost 4 bases, with 10 bases spanning the gap. CDR3 coding DNA: TGCAGCGTTGTGGCAGAGACCTATGGCTACACCTTC. This gives the protein CSVVAETYGYTF.

There are a few counts of this clonotype. The gene calls are TRBV12-3 or TRBV12-4 and TRBJ2-2; 7 bases line up with TRBD1. With V trimmed by 8 bases and J by 2 bases, 8 bases remained unmatched. This CDR3 is built from 15 residues. The CDR3 protein is CASLGRGGNTGELFF. CDR3 bases: TGTGCCAGCTTAGGGAGAGGGGGCAACACCGGGGAGCTGTTTTTT.

The table lists this clonotype with a few counts. V gene TRBV25-1 combines with J gene TRBJ1-6; TRBD1 aligns across 8 bases. The CDR3 totals 15 residues. With V trimmed by 6 bases and J by 9 bases, 10 bases remained unmatched. From germline, CDR1 is MGHDK and CDR2 SYGVNS. The CDR3 region has the DNA TGTGCCAGCAGCCAATTCGACAGGGGCGGTTCACCCCTCCACTTT. Its translation: CASSQFDRGGSPLHF.

Only a few counts were recorded for this clonotype. The chain is built from TRBV6-6 and TRBJ2-4; 8 positions agree with TRBD1. TRBJ2-5 matches the DNA end more closely, so the J call is doubtful. This CDR3 is 15 amino acids long. The germline V gene encodes CDR1 MNHNY and CDR2 SVGAGI (reference sequence). CDR3 nucleotides: TGTGCCAGCAGTCATAGCAGGGGGCAAGGGGAGACCCAGTACTTC. Translating it yields CASSHSRGQGETQYF.

This chain joins TRBV12-3 or TRBV12-4 and TRBJ2-5, with 7 bases matching TRBD2. Trimming removed 3 bases from V and 5 bases from J; junction bases left unmatched: 12. There are 16 residues in the CDR3. CDR3 loop: CASSLRLAEGLETQYF. The CDR3 DNA reads TGTGCCAGCAGTTTGAGGCTAGCGGAGGGGCTGGAGACCCAGTACTTC.

The chain carries TRBV5-1 and TRBJ1-6; D remains unclear. Trimming pared 4 bases from V and 2 bases from J, leaving 10 bases between. CDR1 is SGHRS and CDR2 is YFSETQ in the germline V gene. CDR3 length equals 15 residues. The CDR3 loop reads CASSPDKTYNSPLHF. The DNA of the CDR3 is TGCGCCAGCAGCCCAGACAAGACCTATAATTCACCCCTCCACTTT.

The CDR3 loop reads CASSYARGDQPQHF. CDR3 DNA: TGTGCCAGCAGTTACGCCCGTGGGGATCAGCCCCAGCATTTT. The chain carries TRBV6-5 and TRBJ1-5; D is unresolved. Germline V gives CDR1 MNHEY, CDR2 SVGAGI. The CDR3 has 14 residues. The V end was cut by 2 bases, the J end by 5 bases, with 10 bases between.

This sequence joins TRBV7-9 and TRBJ2-4, with D tentatively TRBD2 (6 bases). The CDR3 has 13 amino acids. CDR1 SEHNR and CDR2 FQNEAQ come from the germline V gene (reference sequence). Between the trimmed V and J ends, which lost 3 bases and 9 bases, there was a span of 12 bases. In nucleotides, the CDR3 is TGTGCCAGCAGCTTGCACCCCGGGGGCATTCAGTACTTC. This gives the protein CASSLHPGGIQYF.

In its sample, this clonotype was seen a few times. The chain is built from TRBV29-1 and TRBJ2-3; possibly TRBD1 for D (6 bases). This CDR3 has 13 amino acids. The germline CDR1 and CDR2 sequences are SQVTM and ANQGSEA. Trimming took off 6 bases at V and 3 bases at J, with 13 bases between the two ends. The CDR3 protein is CSVLGQSTDTQYF. CDR3 sequence (DNA): TGCAGCGTACTCGGACAGTCAACAGATACGCAGTATTTT.

The rearrangement joins TRBV6-2 or TRBV6-3 to TRBJ2-3; D possibly matches TRBD1 or TRBD2 (5 bases each). This CDR3 is 18 amino acids long. Trimming left V 0 bases short and J 4 bases short, with 20 bases between. Germline V gene sequence: CDR1 MNHEY, CDR2 SVGEGT. The CDR3 nucleotides read TGTGCCAGCAGTTACTCCGCGATACCAGGGCGCGGGTCAGATACGCAGTATTTT. Amino acid sequence: CASSYSAIPGRGSDTQYF.

This sequence joins TRBV5-1 and TRBJ2-5; 9 bases align to TRBD2. This CDR3 is built from 14 residues. Germline V lookup: CDR1 SGHRS, CDR2 YFSETQ. Losses at the gene ends were 4 bases for V and 2 bases for J; bases not matched to a gene: 3. The CDR3 loop is CASSISGGQETQYF. The CDR3 DNA is TGCGCCAGCAGCATCAGCGGGGGGCAAGAGACCCAGTACTTC.

The rearrangement uses TRBV11-3 and TRBJ2-1, with 7 bases fitting TRBD2. The tail of the sequence fits TRBJ2-7 better, so the J call may be wrong. The CDR3 is made up of 13 amino acids. Germline V lookup: CDR1 SGHNT, CDR2 YENEEA. Here the CDR3 DNA reads TGTGCCAGCAGCCCTGGGGGGGTCAATGAGCAGTACTTC. Residues: CASSPGGVNEQYF.

The chain has TRBV10-3 and TRBJ2-1, with 13 bases fitting TRBD2. Germline V gives CDR1 ENHRY, CDR2 SYGVKD. V was pared by 4 bases and J by 0 bases, with 0 bases of the junction left unmatched. The length of the CDR3 is 16 residues. The CDR3, as DNA: TGTGCCATCAGTGGGACTAGCGGGGGCTCCTACAATGAGCAGTTCTTC. This codes for CAISGTSGGSYNEQFF.

This sequence joins TRBV20-1 and TRBJ1-2; 9 bases fit TRBD1. J gave up 4 bases and V 3 bases, and 9 bases lay outside the gene matches. CDR1 and CDR2 (germline): DFQATT, SNEGSKA (reference sequence). The CDR3 runs 15 residues. CDR3 protein: CSARDRGTQGYGYTF. The CDR3 coding sequence is TGCAGTGCTAGGGACAGGGGAACCCAGGGCTATGGCTACACCTTC.

This clonotype has at least ten counts. V usage is TRBV9 and J usage is TRBJ2-1; D gene unclear. Per germline, CDR1 SGDLS and CDR2 YYNGEE. The CDR3 has 13 residues. Trimming shortened V by 2 bases and J by 7 bases, and 10 bases separated the two germline ends. This CDR3 is CASSVGSPNEQFF. CDR3 nucleotides: TGTGCCAGCAGCGTGGGCAGCCCAAATGAGCAGTTCTTC.

This clonotype was found a few times. V usage is TRBV29-1 and J usage is TRBJ2-6, with 7 bases matching TRBD1. CDR1 is SQVTM and CDR2 is ANQGSEA in the germline V gene. The CDR3 runs to 18 residues. The V gene end was trimmed by 0 bases and the J gene end by 4 bases; junction bases not matched to a gene: 12. CDR3 region: CSVEDQGDRPRGANVLTF. CDR3 nucleotide sequence: TGCAGCGTTGAAGATCAGGGGGATCGACCCAGGGGGGCCAACGTCCTGACTTTC.

The J gene is TRBJ2-7, the V gene TRBV20-1; D perhaps matches TRBD2 (7 bases). Per germline, CDR1 DFQATT and CDR2 SNEGSKA (reference sequence). The ends were cut back, 1 base at V and 7 bases at J, with 14 bases in the middle. The CDR3 totals 13 residues. CDR3 region: CSARGPGGGEQYF. Written as DNA, the CDR3 is TGCAGTGCTAGAGGTCCGGGGGGCGGGGAGCAGTACTTC.

The chain joins TRBV20-1 to TRBJ2-4, with 10 positions matching TRBD2. The last part of the DNA fits TRBJ2-5 better; the J call may be wrong. The length of the CDR3 is 14 residues. Germline V gene lookup returns CDR1 DFQATT and CDR2 SNEGSKA (reference sequence). CDR3 DNA: TGCAGTGCTAGATATAGCGGGGGGTGGGAGACCCAGTACTTC. This sequence encodes CSARYSGGWETQYF.

The rearrangement joins TRBV6-2 or TRBV6-3 to TRBJ1-2; 8 bases agree with TRBD1. The CDR3 length is 15 residues. From germline, CDR1 is MNHEY and CDR2 SVGEGT. V lost 7 bases, J lost 4 bases, and 11 bases stayed unmatched. The CDR3 sequence is CASTASIGTGYGYTF. The CDR3 nucleotides read TGTGCCAGCACCGCCTCCATAGGGACAGGCTATGGCTACACCTTC.

This clonotype was seen a single time. The chain employs TRBV28 and TRBJ2-1, with D perhaps assigned TRBD1 or TRBD2 (6 bases each). Germline assignment: CDR1 MDHEN and CDR2 SYDVKM. V shed 6 bases and J shed 7 bases, with 19 bases lying between them. The CDR3 totals 15 residues. The CDR3 sequence: CASRRGAGTANEQFF. CDR3 DNA sequence: TGTGCCAGCAGGAGGGGGGCCGGAACGGCGAATGAGCAGTTCTTC.